This entry features one T cell receptor (beta chain) sequence. This sample stems from a study of blood T cell repertoires in COVID-19. Study-level information: The analysed material was cDNA or gDNA that came from T cells, B-cell-depleted T cells, or PBMCs.

Produced via immunoSEQ multiplex PCR; TCRdb's table is partial and in-frame only. Of some 250,000 clones listed, 70% to 90% were seen once; the top ten hold under 2.5%. The specimen sequenced was peripheral blood. This sequence was found in a man younger than 40 with active or convalescent COVID-19.

CDR3: CASSLLSGSYNEQFF. The DNA of the CDR3 is TGTGCCAGCAGTCTCTTATCGGGGTCCTACAATGAGCAGTTCTTC. V and J are TRBV6-5 and TRBJ2-1; TRBD2 might be the D (5 bases). The CDR3 totals 15 residues. Germline values: CDR1 MNHEY, CDR2 SVGAGI. With 5 bases removed from V and 1 base from J, the gap between germline ends came to 12 bases.